What follows are 10 T cell receptor beta chains derived from one specimen sequenced in a study of OX40 agonist ivuxolimab in advanced cancers. Sequenced by immunoSEQ multiplex PCR; TCRdb stores in-frame clones only, minus some. The sample includes some 60,000 clones, 85% to 95% of them seen just once. The sample in question was CD4+ or CD8+ T cells sorted from blood, obtained in a trial of the OX40 agonist ivuxolimab. Every receptor here comes from an adult with an advanced solid tumor such as melanoma, head and neck, liver or kidney cancer.

The chain couples TRBV7-3 to TRBJ2-7, with D perhaps TRBD1 or TRBD2 (5 bases each). The CDR3 totals 18 residues. V was shortened by 5 bases and J by 0 bases, with 23 bases between the two germline ends. Germline CDR1 and CDR2: SGHTA and FQGTGA. CDR3 residues: CASSKGDFGGDPSYEQYF. CDR3 bases: TGTGCCAGCAGCAAGGGAGATTTTGGGGGAGACCCCTCCTACGAGCAGTACTTC.

The V call is TRBV7-6, the J call TRBJ2-3; 8 bases are a match to TRBD2. The CDR3 is 18 amino acids. Germline V lookup: CDR1 SGHVS, CDR2 FNYEAQ. V dropped 0 bases and J dropped 0; count of bases not matched to a gene: 8. The CDR3 DNA is TGTGCCAGCAGCTTAGCGCCCCGGTCTAGCGGGAGCACAGATACGCAGTATTTT. It specifies CASSLAPRSSGSTDTQYF. Combining the CDR3 with reference TRBV7-6 and TRBJ2-3 gives the whole variable domain GAGVSQSPRYKVTKRGQDVALRCDPISGHVSLYWYRQALGQGPEFLTYFNYEAQQDKSGLPNDRFSAERPEGSISTLTIQRTEQRDSAMYRCASSLAPRSSGSTDTQYFGPGTRLTVL.

This clone was counted a single time. This sequence joins TRBV5-4 and TRBJ2-7, with a tentative D call TRBD2 (5 bases). Germline CDR1 reads SGHNT; CDR2 reads YYREEE (reference sequence). CDR3 length equals 15 residues. V lost 2 bases and J 4 bases, leaving 16 bases between the germline ends. CDR3 bases: TGTGCCAGCAGCTTCCGGAGCAGCGCGGGTTACGAGCAGTACTTC. Amino acid sequence: CASSFRSSAGYEQYF.

This chain joins TRBV27 and TRBJ2-1, with D perhaps matching TRBD1 (5 bases). The V end was cut by 5 bases, the J end by 5 bases, with 16 bases between. Germline CDR1 MNHEY, CDR2 SMNVEV (reference sequence). The CDR3 extends over 15 amino acids. The DNA for the CDR3 is TGTGCCAGCAGTCCCCCCATCCGACAGAACAATGAGCAGTTCTTC. It translates to CASSPPIRQNNEQFF.

The chain carries TRBV29-1 and TRBJ2-7; 9 bases are shared with TRBD1. Trimming cost V 7 bases and J 5 bases; bases outside gene matches: 12. This CDR3 has 14 residues. Germline-derived CDR1 and CDR2 are SQVTM and ANQGSEA. The CDR3 here is CSADTGTGNHEQYF. Written as DNA, the CDR3 is TGCAGCGCGGACACCGGGACAGGGAACCACGAGCAGTACTTC.

This clone was seen just once. The chain recombines TRBV11-1 with TRBJ2-1, with unresolved D. Germline V gene data show CDR1 as SGHAT and CDR2 as FQDESV (reference sequence). V was shortened by 1 base and J by 8 bases, with 3 bases between the two germline ends. The CDR3 loop spans 11 amino acids. The DNA for the CDR3 is TGTGCCAGCAGCTTAGTGGATGAGCAGTTCTTC. It codes for CASSLVDEQFF.

The gene calls are TRBV5-4 and TRBJ2-5; tentative D call: TRBD1 (6 bases). CDR3 size: 14 residues. Per germline, CDR1 SGHNT and CDR2 YYREEE (reference sequence). Trimming removed 5 bases at V and 1 base at J, with 12 bases between. CDR3 region: CASSEQGSQETQYF. DNA of the CDR3: TGTGCCAGCAGTGAACAGGGTAGCCAAGAGACCCAGTACTTC.

The chain combines TRBV7-2 with TRBJ2-7; no clear D gene. The V gene's germline CDR1 is SGHTA and CDR2 FQGNSA. The CDR3 spans 17 residues. Deletions cut 5 bases from V and 0 bases from J, with 20 bases between. CDR3 protein: CASSPHGPGVLSYEQYF. Written as DNA, the CDR3 is TGTGCCAGCAGCCCCCACGGTCCAGGAGTACTCTCCTACGAGCAGTACTTC. Drawing the rest from reference TRBV7-2 and TRBJ2-7, the complete variable domain is GAGVSQSPSNKVTEKGKDVELRCDPISGHTALYWYRQSLGQGLEFLIYFQGNSAPDKSGLPSDRFSAERTGGSVSTLTIQRTQQEDSAVYLCASSPHGPGVLSYEQYFGPGTRLTVT.

The V call is TRBV7-9, the J call TRBJ2-1; 8 nucleotides align to TRBD1. Germline loops: CDR1 SEHNR, CDR2 FQNEAQ (reference sequence). With V trimmed by 1 base and J by 6 bases, 5 bases remained unmatched. The CDR3 is 15 residues long. The CDR3 nucleotides are TGTGCCAGCAGCTTAGGGCAGGGGGCGAGCAATGAGCAGTTCTTC. Protein product: CASSLGQGASNEQFF.

The chain joins TRBV6-5 to TRBJ2-5, with a weak D call TRBD2 (5 bases). The CDR3 covers 15 residues. The V end was cut by 0 bases, the J end by 5 bases, with 13 bases between. CDR1 MNHEY and CDR2 SVGAGI come from the germline V gene. The CDR3 nucleotides are TGTGCCAGCAGTTACTCTAGTCCCAGAGGGGAGACCCAGTACTTC. Its translation is CASSYSSPRGETQYF.